The 31 T cell receptor beta chains reported below all come from one sample, sequenced in a study of cytomegalovirus exposure and HLA in healthy donors. PCR primers comprised 60 Vbeta and 13 Jbeta primers. Sequencing used immunoSEQ multiplex PCR; TCRdb keeps in-frame clones, though not all of them. The record lists 20,000 or so clones, of which the ten most abundant hold around a fifth. Sequencing was carried out using PBMCs. Receptors were obtained from a man aged 55 to 70 in good health and CMV-seropositive.

This sequence joins TRBV5-1 and TRBJ1-1, with TRBD1 identical over 7 bases. CDR3 length equals 14 residues. Germline-derived CDR1 and CDR2 are SGHRS and YFSETQ. V shed 2 bases, J shed 2 bases, and the junction held 3 bases outside the gene matches. The CDR3 nucleotides are TGCGCCAGCAGCTTAGGGACAGTCAACACTGAAGCTTTCTTT. It yields the protein CASSLGTVNTEAFF.

The V gene is TRBV27, the J gene TRBJ2-7; 8 nucleotides align to TRBD1. The CDR3 runs to 13 residues. The V gene's germline CDR1 is MNHEY and CDR2 SMNVEV (reference sequence). V shed 5 bases and J 12 bases; nucleotides not matched to a gene: 12. The CDR3, as DNA: TGTGCCAGCAGTACAAGACAGGGGCTGGTACCGTACTTC. It yields the protein CASSTRQGLVPYF.

The chain uses TRBV5-4 and TRBJ1-2, with TRBD1 identical over 8 bases. With 3 bases clipped from V and 7 bases from J, the junction kept 17 bases outside the gene matches. This CDR3 region has 17 residues. Germline V CDR1 and CDR2: SGHNT, YYREEE (reference sequence). The CDR3 DNA reads TGTGCCAGCAGCTCTCGGGACAGGCCCATTAGGGTTAGTGGCTACACCTTC. This sequence encodes CASSSRDRPIRVSGYTF. Full variable domain (rest looked up from reference TRBV5-4 and TRBJ1-2): ETGVTQSPTHLIKTRGQQVTLRCSSQSGHNTVSWYQQALGQGPQFIFQYYREEENGRGNFPPRFSGLQFPNYSSELNVNALELDDSALYLCASSSRDRPIRVSGYTFGSGTRLTVV.

V is TRBV29-1 and J is TRBJ2-3; 7 bases are a match to TRBD2. V lost 1 base to trimming and J lost 2 bases; unmatched junction nucleotides: 6. Per germline, CDR1 SQVTM and CDR2 ANQGSEA. The CDR3 consists of 15 residues. The CDR3 coding sequence is TGCAGCGTTGAAGGGGGGGGTGGATACACAGATACGCAGTATTTT. It translates to CSVEGGGGYTDTQYF.

With regard to this clone: An end of the junction differs from the germline gene, which may be a read error. J is TRBJ2-5 and V is TRBV30; TRBD2 matches at 7 bases. The CDR3 is 15 residues long. CDR1 is GTSNPN, CDR2 SVGIG, per germline (reference sequence). The CDR3 sequence is CAGSGGAGAFETQYF. CDR3 bases: TGTGCCGGGAGTGGAGGGGCGGGAGCTTTTGAGACCCAGTACTTC.

Of note for this clone: Relative to the germline gene, one junction end is altered; a read error may explain this. The chain is built from TRBV6-1 and TRBJ1-1, with a possible D match to TRBD1 (6 bases). Germline CDR1 MNHNS, CDR2 SASEGT. The CDR3 is 11 amino acids. CDR3 in DNA: TGTGCCAGCAGTGAGGGGGCGCTTGACCTTTTT. It encodes CASSEGALDLF.

The chain joins TRBV19 to TRBJ1-5; TRBD1 is a possible D gene (6 bases). V was clipped by 5 bases and J by 0 bases, with 11 bases between them. The germline CDR1 and CDR2 sequences are LNHDA and SQIVND (reference sequence). The CDR3 is 15 residues long. CDR3 coding DNA: TGTGCCAGTAGTGTCGGACAGACTAGCAATCAGCCCCAGCATTTT. This sequence encodes CASSVGQTSNQPQHF. Filled out from reference TRBV19 and TRBJ1-5, the complete variable domain reads DGGITQSPKYLFRKEGQNVTLSCEQNLNHDAMYWYRQDPGQGLRLIYYSQIVNDFQKGDIAEGYSVSREKKESFPLTVTSAQKNPTAFYLCASSVGQTSNQPQHFGDGTRLSIL.

The V call is TRBV19, the J call TRBJ2-1, with TRBD1 as a possible D gene (5 bases). Per the germline V gene, CDR1 is LNHDA and CDR2 is SQIVND (reference sequence). Trimming took off 1 base at V and 13 bases at J, with 14 bases between the two ends. The CDR3 spans 13 residues. The CDR3 here is CASSIGQPAVQFF. CDR3 bases: TGTGCCAGTAGTATAGGACAGCCCGCGGTTCAGTTCTTC.

As to this clone: Other DNA sequences in the sample encode the same CDR3. The chain has TRBV4-1 and TRBJ2-3, with 16 bases matching TRBD2. CDR1 and CDR2 from the germline V gene are MGHRA and YSYEKL. The V gene end was trimmed by 3 bases and the J gene end by 5 bases; junction bases not matched to a gene: 2. The CDR3 contains 16 residues. CDR3 nucleotide sequence: TGCGCCAGCAGCCAGGGACTAGCGGGAGGGGTAGATACGCAGTATTTT. Translating it yields CASSQGLAGGVDTQYF.

The CDR3 DNA follows: TGTGCCAGCAGCCAAGTAGCCGGGTCGGGCAATCAGCCCCAGCATTTT. Translated: CASSQVAGSGNQPQHF. The V and J genes are TRBV4-2 and TRBJ1-5; no definite D call. Trimming took 1 base from V and 2 from J, leaving 12 bases between them. Germline CDR1 is LGHNA and CDR2 is YNFKEQ. The CDR3 runs 16 residues.

CDR3 sequence: CASSPTAGGNQPQHF. CDR3 sequence (DNA): TGCGCCAGCAGTCCTACCGCCGGGGGAAATCAGCCCCAGCATTTT. This chain uses TRBV5-1 with TRBJ1-5; TRBD1 is a possible D gene (5 bases). With 5 bases removed from V and 4 bases from J, the gap between germline ends came to 16 bases. This CDR3 comprises 15 residues. CDR1 SGHRS and CDR2 YFSETQ come from the germline V gene.

CDR3 coding DNA: TGTGCCAGCAGTTACTCTGTAGGGACAGTCACCGGGGAGCTGTTTTTT. Its translation: CASSYSVGTVTGELFF. This chain links TRBV6-5 with TRBJ2-2, with TRBD1 matching over 7 bases. There are 16 residues in the CDR3. Trimming at V came to 0 bases and at J to 4 bases, leaving 5 bases not matched to a gene. Germline V lookup: CDR1 MNHEY, CDR2 SVGAGI.

The genes are TRBV2 and TRBJ2-7; 11 bases agree with TRBD1. The length of the CDR3 is 15 residues. J was trimmed by 3 bases and V by 7 bases; bases with no gene match: 8. Germline loops: CDR1 SNHLY, CDR2 FYNNEI. This CDR3 is CASIQDRGLIYEQYF. CDR3 DNA sequence: TGTGCCAGCATCCAGGACAGGGGGCTCATCTACGAGCAGTACTTC. Complete variable domain (other parts from reference TRBV2 and TRBJ2-7): EPEVTQTPSHQVTQMGQEVILRCVPISNHLYFYWYRQILGQKVEFLVSFYNNEISEKSEIFDDQFSVERPDGSNFTLKIRSTKLEDSAMYFCASIQDRGLIYEQYFGPGTRLTVT.

The V call is TRBV15, the J call TRBJ2-7; weak D call: TRBD1 (7 bases). The germline V and J ends were trimmed by 4 bases and 1 base, with 14 bases remaining between them. The CDR3 extends over 15 amino acids. The germline V gene has CDR1 LNHNV and CDR2 YYDKDF (reference sequence). CDR3 in DNA: TGTGCCACCAGCACTCGACAGGGAGGTTCCTACGAGCAGTACTTC. Translation gives CATSTRQGGSYEQYF.

This chain uses TRBV2 with TRBJ2-1; tentatively, D is TRBD1 (5 bases). The CDR3 contains 14 residues. V dropped 7 bases and J dropped 0 bases, with 10 bases sitting between them. The germline V gene encodes CDR1 SNHLY and CDR2 FYNNEI. The DNA of the CDR3 is TGTGCCAGCAAGACAGCGAGCTCCTACAATGAGCAGTTCTTC. Protein sequence: CASKTASSYNEQFF.

This CDR3 is CASREYTGELFF. In DNA, the CDR3 is TGTGCCAGCAGGGAGTACACCGGGGAGCTGTTTTTT. The chain couples TRBV27 to TRBJ2-2; D remains unclear. The CDR3 runs to 12 residues. Germline lookup yields CDR1 MNHEY and CDR2 SMNVEV (reference sequence). V gave up 6 bases and J gave up 3 bases, with 5 bases separating them.

The chain is built from TRBV28 and TRBJ1-5, with unresolved D. Germline V lookup: CDR1 MDHEN, CDR2 SYDVKM. V lost 2 bases, J lost 1 base, and 3 bases lay in between. The CDR3 is 13 amino acids. In nucleotides, the CDR3 is TGTGCCAGCAGTTTACTGAGCAATCAGCCCCAGCATTTT. As protein: CASSLLSNQPQHF.

This chain links TRBV7-2 with TRBJ1-2; D gene ambiguous. The CDR3 has 13 residues. V lost 1 base and J 7 bases, leaving 10 bases between the germline ends. The germline V gene has CDR1 SGHTA and CDR2 FQGNSA. The CDR3 sequence is CASSLDVGVGYTF. The DNA for the CDR3 is TGTGCCAGCAGCTTAGATGTCGGGGTTGGCTACACCTTC. Together with reference TRBV7-2 and TRBJ1-2, the CDR3 gives the full variable domain: GAGVSQSPSNKVTEKGKDVELRCDPISGHTALYWYRQSLGQGLEFLIYFQGNSAPDKSGLPSDRFSAERTGGSVSTLTIQRTQQEDSAVYLCASSLDVGVGYTFGSGTRLTVV.

V is TRBV5-4 and J is TRBJ2-1, with D possibly TRBD2 on 5 matching bases. Germline V gene data show CDR1 as SGHNT and CDR2 as YYREEE (reference sequence). V was pared by 4 bases and J by 3 bases, with 14 bases between. The CDR3 length is 15 residues. CDR3 in amino acids: CASSHPSADYNEQFF. The CDR3 DNA is TGTGCCAGCAGCCATCCCTCAGCGGACTACAATGAGCAGTTCTTC. Supplemented by reference TRBV5-4 and TRBJ2-1, the full variable domain reads ETGVTQSPTHLIKTRGQQVTLRCSSQSGHNTVSWYQQALGQGPQFIFQYYREEENGRGNFPPRFSGLQFPNYSSELNVNALELDDSALYLCASSHPSADYNEQFFGPGTRLTVL.

The J gene is TRBJ2-2, the V gene TRBV5-1, with a tentative D call TRBD1 (5 bases). CDR3 length: 16 residues. The germline gives CDR1 SGHRS, CDR2 YFSETQ. Trimming took off 5 bases at V and 5 bases at J, with 19 bases between the two ends. The CDR3 here is CASRGTGSMRTGELFF. The CDR3 DNA reads TGCGCCAGCAGAGGAACAGGATCCATGAGAACCGGGGAGCTGTTTTTT.

The chain joins TRBV2 to TRBJ1-4, with D uncertain. Germline CDR1 is SNHLY and CDR2 is FYNNEI. The CDR3 runs to 14 residues. V gave up 7 bases and J gave up 7 bases, with 16 bases separating them. The CDR3 DNA follows: TGTGCCAGCACCCCCGAGGGCCCGTTTGAAAAACTGTTTTTT. Amino acids: CASTPEGPFEKLFF.

The V and J genes are TRBV4-2 and TRBJ2-1, with TRBD2 as a possible D gene (5 bases). The CDR3 is made up of 17 amino acids. Germline V CDR1 and CDR2: LGHNA, YNFKEQ. Trimming removed 0 bases at V and 0 bases at J, with 12 bases between. DNA of the CDR3: TGTGCCAGCAGCCAAGATCAGGCGAGCGGCTCCTACAATGAGCAGTTCTTC. It translates to CASSQDQASGSYNEQFF.

The chain links TRBV6-1 to TRBJ1-5, with D hard to call. Germline V gene data show CDR1 as MNHNS and CDR2 as SASEGT. The CDR3 loop spans 13 amino acids. The V gene lost 6 bases and the J gene lost 5 bases, with 11 bases spanning the gap. CDR3 protein: CASREDWDQPQHF. CDR3 DNA sequence: TGTGCCAGCAGGGAGGACTGGGATCAGCCCCAGCATTTT.

V and J are TRBV29-1 and TRBJ1-5; TRBD1 agrees at 9 bases. J was trimmed by 6 bases and V by 4 bases; bases with no gene match: 4. CDR1 and CDR2 (germline): SQVTM, ANQGSEA. This CDR3 has 13 amino acids. This CDR3 reads CSVGDRAGQPQHF. In DNA form, the CDR3 reads TGCAGCGTTGGGGACAGGGCGGGTCAGCCCCAGCATTTT. Combining the CDR3 with reference TRBV29-1 and TRBJ1-5 gives the whole variable domain SAVISQKPSRDICQRGTSLTIQCQVDSQVTMMFWYRQQPGQSLTLIATANQGSEATYESGFVIDKFPISRPNLTFSTLTVSNMSPEDSSIYLCSVGDRAGQPQHFGDGTRLSIL.

The chain joins TRBV7-2 to TRBJ2-1; 11 bases are shared with TRBD1. The junction had 3 bases not matched to a gene; V was cut back by 5 bases and J by 6 bases. Per the germline V gene, CDR1 is SGHTA and CDR2 is FQGNSA. The CDR3 is made up of 14 amino acids. The CDR3 DNA follows: TGTGCCAGCAGCCCCGGACAGGGGGCCAATGAGCAGTTCTTC. This codes for CASSPGQGANEQFF.

This rearrangement joins TRBV19 to TRBJ1-3; D unresolved. Germline CDR1 reads LNHDA; CDR2 reads SQIVND (reference sequence). V lost 3 bases and J 0 bases, leaving 6 bases between the germline ends. The CDR3 contains 14 residues. CDR3 coding DNA: TGTGCCAGTAGTATCCCCGGCTCTGGAAACACCATATATTTT. Residues: CASSIPGSGNTIYF.

The chain employs TRBV29-1 and TRBJ2-1; TRBD2 might be the D (6 bases). Trimming took 4 bases from V and 5 from J, leaving 6 bases between them. CDR1 is SQVTM and CDR2 is ANQGSEA in the germline V gene. The CDR3 is made up of 11 amino acids. The CDR3 nucleotides are TGCAGCGTTGTAGCGGACAATGAGCAGTTCTTC. Its protein is CSVVADNEQFF.

The chain has TRBV13 and TRBJ1-1; TRBD1 is a possible D gene (6 bases). V lost 5 bases to trimming and J lost 7 bases, with 14 bases between them. CDR1 and CDR2 (germline): PRHDT, FYEKMQ (reference sequence). The CDR3 runs 13 residues. The CDR3 protein is CASSGVWGHEAFF. CDR3 DNA sequence: TGTGCCAGCAGCGGAGTTTGGGGGCATGAAGCTTTCTTT.

The genes are TRBV10-3 and TRBJ2-1; 11 nucleotides agree with TRBD2. Germline V gene data show CDR1 as ENHRY and CDR2 as SYGVKD. This CDR3 spans 14 amino acids. V was clipped by 6 bases and J by 5 bases; unmatched bases: 3. CDR3 DNA: TGTGCCATCAGCGGGACTAGCGGAAACAATGAGCAGTTCTTC. Protein product: CAISGTSGNNEQFF.

The chain recombines TRBV5-1 with TRBJ1-1; perhaps TRBD1 as D (6 bases). CDR1 is SGHRS, CDR2 YFSETQ, per germline. Between the trimmed V and J ends, which lost 0 bases and 0 bases, there was a span of 12 bases. The CDR3 consists of 16 residues. CDR3 sequence reads: CASSLARGRLNTEAFF. The CDR3 coding sequence is TGCGCCAGCAGCTTGGCCAGGGGCAGACTGAACACTGAAGCTTTCTTT.

The chain employs TRBV18 and TRBJ1-4; maybe TRBD1 (5 bases). Trimming shortened V by 4 bases and J by 7 bases, and 10 bases separated the two germline ends. The germline V gene has CDR1 KGHSH and CDR2 LQKENI. The CDR3 runs to 13 residues. Written as DNA, the CDR3 is TGTGCCAGCTCACTTGGGACTGGTGAAAAACTGTTTTTT. Protein sequence: CASSLGTGEKLFF.